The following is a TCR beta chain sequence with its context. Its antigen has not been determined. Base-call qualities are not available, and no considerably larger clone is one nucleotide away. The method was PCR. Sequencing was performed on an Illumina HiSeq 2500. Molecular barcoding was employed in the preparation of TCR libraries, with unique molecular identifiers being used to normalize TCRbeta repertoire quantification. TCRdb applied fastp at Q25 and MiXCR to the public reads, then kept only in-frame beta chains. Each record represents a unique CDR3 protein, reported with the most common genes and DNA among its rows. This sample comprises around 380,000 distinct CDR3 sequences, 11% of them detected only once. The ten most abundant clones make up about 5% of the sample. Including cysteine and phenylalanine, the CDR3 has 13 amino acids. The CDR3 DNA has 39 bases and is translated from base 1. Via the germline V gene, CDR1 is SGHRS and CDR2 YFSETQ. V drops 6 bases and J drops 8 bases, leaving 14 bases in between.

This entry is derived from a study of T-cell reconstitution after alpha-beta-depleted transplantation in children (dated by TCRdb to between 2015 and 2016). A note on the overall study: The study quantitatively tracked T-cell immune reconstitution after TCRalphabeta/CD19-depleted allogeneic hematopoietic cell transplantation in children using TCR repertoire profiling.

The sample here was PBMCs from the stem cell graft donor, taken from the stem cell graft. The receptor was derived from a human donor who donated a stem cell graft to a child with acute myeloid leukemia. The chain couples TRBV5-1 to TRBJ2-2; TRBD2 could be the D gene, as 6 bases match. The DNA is TGCGCCAGCAAACCTCCCGCGGGAGGGGAGCTGTTTTTT. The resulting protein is CASKPPAGGELFF.